This T cell receptor beta chain was identified during a study of human CD8 memory T cell subsets. The TCR beta sequencing libraries came from UMI-labeled 5' RACE. TCRdb re-called the 5' RACE reads and catalogs CDR3 proteins one per entry, DNA excluded. The table for this sample gives 15,000 or so distinct CDR3 sequences. Germline CDR1 reads MDHEN; CDR2 reads SYDVKM. The CDR3 runs to 17 residues. The stem-like memory CD8+ T cells (TSTEM) had a CCR7+ PD-1- TIGIT- phenotype. From healthy donors, buffy coats were the source of the PBMC. The receptor comes from a human donor in good health. The sequencing sample was made of CD8+ stem-like memory T cells (TSCM and TCM) sorted from PBMCs. Subset described: stem-like memory CD8 T cells (TSTEM), CCR7+ PD-1- TIGIT-. The chain is built from TRBV28 and TRBJ2-2; TCRdb indicates TRBD1, and absent DNA this call remains unverified. CDR3: CASSFSGTGIDTGELFF.